The rows below give T cell receptor beta chains drawn from one sample of a study of T cell responses to AZD1222 COVID-19 vaccine. Method: immunoSEQ multiplex PCR; TCRdb's copy keeps in-frame clones and lacks some. Of 120,000 or so clones listed, about nine tenths are singletons. The sequenced sample was peripheral blood, obtained on day 0 of AZD1222 vaccination. These receptors were collected from an adult in good health. Each CDR3 is given with its conserved first and last residue. The D gene is left open where the match is weak. Clone size appears in some rows only: once, few, many, or a class for an expanded clone.

- TRBJ2-3 TRBV13 - TGTGCCAGCAGCTTACGAGTTAGCGGACCCACAGATACGCAGTATTTT CASSLRVSGPTDTQYF
- TRBJ2-1 TRBV24-1 - TGTGCCACCAGTGACCCAAGGAGGCTAGTGGGTAATGAGCAGTTCTTC CATSDPRRLVGNEQFF
- TRBJ2-2 TRBV19 - TGTGCCAGTACCTCCCACGGGGCAGGGAACACCGGGGAGCTGTTTTTT CASTSHGAGNTGELFF
TRBD2 TRBJ2-7 TRBV28 - TGTGCCAGCAGTTTATTGGCTAGCGGGAGCTACGAGCAGTACTTC CASSLLASGSYEQYF
- TRBJ2-7 TRBV28 - TGTGCCAGCAGTCAGGCTCTCCCCCCTTACGAGCAGTACTTC CASSQALPPYEQYF
TRBD1 TRBJ1-1 TRBV5-1 - TGCGCCAGCAGCCTCGGACAGGGCTTGGGCACTGAAGCTTTCTTT CASSLGQGLGTEAFF
- TRBJ1-1 TRBV28 - TGTGCCAGCAGTTTAGATGGGGTACAGGGAGGCGGTGAAGCTTTCTTT CASSLDGVQGGGEAFF
- TRBJ2-7 TRBV4-1 few TGCGCCAGCAGCCAAGAGGTCGGGAGCTACGAGCAGTACTTC CASSQEVGSYEQYF
- TRBJ1-2 TRBV5-1 - TGCGCCAGCAGGCCCGACCTGGATGGCTACACCTTC CASRPDLDGYTF
TRBD1 TRBJ2-2 TRBV11-2 - TGTGCCAGCAGCTTACAACAGGGGGCTGGTGCCGGGGAGCTGTTTTTT CASSLQQGAGAGELFF
TRBD2 TRBJ2-1 TRBV18 - TGTGCCAGCTCACCGACTAGCGGGATGAATGAGCAGTTCTTC CASSPTSGMNEQFF
TRBD2 TRBJ2-3 TRBV15 - TGTGCCACCAGCAGAGATCGGCTAGCGGGAGCCCGAGATACGCAGTATTTT CATSRDRLAGARDTQYF
- TRBJ2-5 TRBV5-1 once TGCGCCAGCAGCTCTGGACGTACGGTCGGGGAGACCCAGTACTTC CASSSGRTVGETQYF
- TRBJ1-5 TRBV19 - TGTGCCAGTAGTATTCGGGAAAATCAGCCCCAGCATTTT CASSIRENQPQHF
TRBD1 TRBJ1-4 TRBV4-3 - TGCGCCAGCAGCCAAGACAGGGGGGAGAATGAAAAACTGTTTTTT CASSQDRGENEKLFF
TRBD2 TRBJ2-2 TRBV5-1 - TGCGCCAGCAGTAGTTCTTGGACTAGTCCGAACACCGGGGAGCTGTTTTTT CASSSSWTSPNTGELFF
- TRBJ2-3 TRBV2 once TGTGCCAGCACGCGGGACTTCACAGATACGCAGTATTTT CASTRDFTDTQYF
- TRBJ2-2 TRBV3-1/TRBV3-2 - TGTGCCAGCAGCCAAGTAACTAGCCCCGGGGAGCTGTTTTTT CASSQVTSPGELFF
TRBD1 TRBJ1-2 TRBV6-1 - TGTGCCAGCAGTGAAATGATGGGACAGGAAGAGAATGGCTACACCTTC CASSEMMGQEENGYTF
TRBD2 TRBJ2-7 TRBV6-5 once TGTGCCAGCAGTTACTCTCCTTCGGGAGGGCTCGAGCAGTACTTC CASSYSPSGGLEQYF
- TRBJ2-1 TRBV6-5 - TGTGCCAGCAGTTACTTGAATGAGCAGTTCTTC CASSYLNEQFF
- TRBJ1-4 TRBV5-1 - TGCGCCAGCAGCTTGGAACTTATGGCGGAAAAACTGTTTTTT CASSLELMAEKLFF
TRBD1 TRBJ2-3 TRBV6-1 - TGTGCCAGCAGTGAAGGGACAGGGAAGTTGACAGATACGCAGTATTTT CASSEGTGKLTDTQYF
- TRBJ1-5 TRBV11-2 - TGTGCCAGCAGCTTAGCCAGTGATAGCAATCAGCCCCAGCATTTT CASSLASDSNQPQHF
TRBD1 TRBJ1-1 TRBV28 - TGTGCCGTTCCCGGGACAGTGAACACTGAAGCTTTCTTT CAVPGTVNTEAFF
- TRBJ2-5 TRBV11-3 - TGTGCCAGCAGCCAAGGTCGGGGACACCGGGTAGCGACCCAGTACTTC CASSQGRGHRVATQYF
TRBD2 TRBJ2-7 TRBV5-1 - TGCGCCAGCAGCTTGGTGACTAGCGGCCCACCCTACGAGCAGTACTTC CASSLVTSGPPYEQYF
- TRBJ1-1 TRBV4-3 few TGCGCCAGCAGCCAAGATGGGGCACGGATGAACACTGAAGCTTTCTTT CASSQDGARMNTEAFF
- TRBJ1-3 TRBV5-4 - TGTGCCAGCAGCCCTCTTGGAGCCGGAAACACCATATATTTT CASSPLGAGNTIYF
- TRBJ1-4 TRBV7-8 - TGTGCCAGCAGCCTAGAGGAGGGGTATAACTATGAAAAACTGTTTTTT CASSLEEGYNYEKLFF
TRBD1 TRBJ2-1 TRBV6-4 - TGTGCCAGCAGTTTGACAGGGGGCTCCTACAATGAGCAGTTCTTC CASSLTGGSYNEQFF
- TRBJ2-7 TRBV12-3/TRBV12-4 - TGTGCCAGCAGTTTCAGGCAAGGCCACGAGCAGTACTTC CASSFRQGHEQYF
- TRBJ1-1 TRBV11-2 - TGTGCCAGCAGCTTCAACACTGAAGCTTTCTTT CASSFNTEAFF
- TRBJ2-3 TRBV7-8 - TGTGCCAGCAGCGGGCGAGAGCCCAGGCAGTATTTT CASSGREPRQYF
- TRBJ2-1 TRBV28 - TGTGCCAGCAGTTCCACGTGGGGGGCCAATGAGCAGTTCTTC CASSSTWGANEQFF
- TRBJ2-7 TRBV4-3 - TGCGCCAGCAGCCAAGATGCGCTAGCCTACGAGCAGTACTTC CASSQDALAYEQYF
- TRBJ2-1 TRBV9 - TGTGCCAGCAGCCTTGGACTGGGCGGGTTTGACAATGAGCAGTTCTTC CASSLGLGGFDNEQFF
- TRBJ2-7 TRBV5-6 once TGTGCCAGCAGCTCGAGCTCCTACGAGCAGTACTTC CASSSSSYEQYF
- TRBJ1-6 TRBV7-8 - TGTGCCAGCACCGATAGTGATAATAATTCACCCCTCCACTTT CASTDSDNNSPLHF
TRBD1 TRBJ1-5 TRBV24-1 once TGTGCCACCAGTGACCCGGGACAGGGTTCGAGTCAGCCCCAGCATTTT CATSDPGQGSSQPQHF
- TRBJ2-7 TRBV28 - TGTGCCAGCCTTCGCCCCCTGAGCTCCTACGAGCAGTACTTC CASLRPLSSYEQYF
- TRBJ2-7 TRBV5-1 - TGCGCCAGCAGCTTGGTACGGGGGGCGGGGTACGAGCAGTACTTC CASSLVRGAGYEQYF
- TRBJ2-6 TRBV11-2 - TGTGCCAGCAGCTCAGCTGGGGCCAACGTCCTGACTTTC CASSSAGANVLTF
- TRBJ1-1 TRBV10-3 once TGTGCCATCAGACCCATCCCACAGGGAAGCACTGAAGCTTTCTTT CAIRPIPQGSTEAFF
TRBD2 TRBJ2-4 TRBV3-1/TRBV3-2 - TGTGCCAGCAGCTTGGGACTAGCGGGAGTCGGGTACATTCAGTACTTC CASSLGLAGVGYIQYF
- TRBJ1-2 TRBV12-5 - TGTGCTAGTGGTTTGGACAGCTATGGCTACACCTTC CASGLDSYGYTF
TRBD2 TRBJ2-3 TRBV12-3/TRBV12-4 - TGTGCCAGCAGTTTGGCTAGCGGAGATACGCAGTATTTT CASSLASGDTQYF
- TRBJ1-1 TRBV29-1 - TGCAGCGTTGAAGAACAGGGCGGCACTGAAGCTTTCTTT CSVEEQGGTEAFF
- TRBJ1-5 TRBV19 - TGTGCCAGTACCCTGAGGACAGCCCACAATCAGCCCCAGCATTTT CASTLRTAHNQPQHF
- TRBJ2-1 TRBV4-1 - TGCGCCAGCAGCCAAGAATATTACAATGAGCAGTTCTTC CASSQEYYNEQFF
- TRBJ1-1 TRBV30 - TGTGCCTGGAAGACAACTCCGAACACTGAAGCTTTCTTT CAWKTTPNTEAFF
- TRBJ2-1 TRBV10-3 once TGTGCCACCCAGAAGGGGGGCAATGAGCAGTTCTTC CATQKGGNEQFF
- TRBJ2-1 TRBV15 few TGTGCCACCAGGGCCATCCAAAGATATGAGCAGTTCTTC CATRAIQRYEQFF